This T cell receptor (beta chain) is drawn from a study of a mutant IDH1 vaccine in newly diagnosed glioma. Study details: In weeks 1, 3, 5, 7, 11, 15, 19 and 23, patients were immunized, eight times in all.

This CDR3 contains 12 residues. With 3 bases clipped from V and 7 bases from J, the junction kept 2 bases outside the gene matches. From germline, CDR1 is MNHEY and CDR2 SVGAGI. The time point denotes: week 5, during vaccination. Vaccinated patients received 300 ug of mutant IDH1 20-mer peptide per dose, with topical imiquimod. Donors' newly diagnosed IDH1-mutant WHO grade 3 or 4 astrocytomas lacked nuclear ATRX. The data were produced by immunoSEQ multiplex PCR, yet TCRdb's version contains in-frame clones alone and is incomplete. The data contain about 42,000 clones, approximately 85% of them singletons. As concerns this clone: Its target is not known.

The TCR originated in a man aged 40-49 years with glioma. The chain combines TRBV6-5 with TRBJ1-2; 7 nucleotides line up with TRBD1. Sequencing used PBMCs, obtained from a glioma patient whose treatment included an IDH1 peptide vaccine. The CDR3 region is CASSYQGGGYTF. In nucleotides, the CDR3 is TGTGCCAGCAGTTATCAGGGGGGTGGCTACACCTTC.